The 29 T cell receptor beta chains presented below share a single source sample, sequenced in a study of CXCR3-negative and CXCR3-positive naive CD8 T cells. Each TRB cDNA library was prepared by 5' RACE (with UMI labels). After re-calling the 5' RACE reads, TCRdb lists one entry per CDR3 protein, DNA absent. The sample table sets out roughly 41,000 distinct CDR3 sequences. Material for sequencing was memory CD8+ T cells from blood. The receptor source for this set is a human donor in good health. Some clones in this sample may be carry-over from other donors' samples.

V gene TRBV5-1 combines with J gene TRBJ2-7. Germline V lookup: CDR1 SGHRS, CDR2 YFSETQ. This CDR3 comprises 13 residues. The CDR3 loop is CASKKEGEVEQYF.

The chain combines TRBV7-2 with TRBJ2-3; the D call of TRBD1 rests on TCRdb alone, since no DNA is present to check it. Per the germline V gene, CDR1 is SGHTA and CDR2 is FQGNSA. The CDR3 sequence is 14 residues long. CDR3 sequence reads: CASSLLGGRDTQYF. Using reference TRBV7-2 and TRBJ2-3 for the parts outside the CDR3, the full variable domain is GAGVSQSPSNKVTEKGKDVELRCDPISGHTALYWYRQSLGQGLEFLIYFQGNSAPDKSGLPSDRFSAERTGGSVSTLTIQRTQQEDSAVYLCASSLLGGRDTQYFGPGTRLTVL.

This chain links TRBV5-1 with TRBJ1-2. The CDR3 sequence is 15 residues long. The germline V gene encodes CDR1 SGHRS and CDR2 YFSETQ. The CDR3 is CASSFVEGMNYGYTF. The full variable domain, its missing parts supplied by reference TRBV5-1 and TRBJ1-2, is KAGVTQTPRYLIKTRGQQVTLSCSPISGHRSVSWYQQTPGQGLQFLFEYFSETQRNKGNFPGRFSGRQFSNSRSEMNVSTLELGDSALYLCASSFVEGMNYGYTFGSGTRLTVV.

The gene calls are TRBV20-1 and TRBJ2-7; the D gene TCRdb calls, TRBD2, cannot be checked with no DNA. The CDR3 covers 12 residues. Germline V gives CDR1 DFQATT, CDR2 SNEGSKA (reference sequence). The CDR3 reads CSARDAGYEQYF.

The J gene is TRBJ2-7, the V gene TRBV20-1; the D call of TRBD2 rests on TCRdb alone, since no DNA is present to check it. This CDR3 contains 19 residues. Per the germline V gene, CDR1 is DFQATT and CDR2 is SNEGSKA (reference sequence). CDR3 region: CSARPGTAKPGTSFYEQYF.

The V gene is TRBV6-2 or TRBV6-3, the J gene TRBJ2-2; TCRdb gives TRBD1 as the D gene, but with no DNA this cannot be confirmed. The CDR3 covers 15 residues. CDR1 and CDR2 (germline): MNHEY, SVGEGT. The CDR3 loop is CASRPGQEHTGELFF.

The chain has TRBV28 and TRBJ2-7; TCRdb returns TRBD1, unconfirmable since there is no DNA. The CDR3 totals 17 residues. Germline lookup yields CDR1 MDHEN and CDR2 SYDVKM. CDR3 sequence: CASSFRGGRGQGYEQYF.

The chain combines TRBV12-3 or TRBV12-4 with TRBJ2-7; TCRdb's D call, TRBD2, is unchecked because there is no DNA. The length of the CDR3 is 13 residues. CDR3 residues: CASSLGGEYEQYF.

The chain is built from TRBV28 and TRBJ2-7; TCRdb gives TRBD1 as the D gene, but with no DNA this cannot be confirmed. Per the germline V gene, CDR1 is MDHEN and CDR2 is SYDVKM. The CDR3 has 15 amino acids. Here the CDR3 reads CASRNEEGVSYEQYF.

The gene calls are TRBV5-1 and TRBJ1-1. The V gene's germline CDR1 is SGHRS and CDR2 YFSETQ. The CDR3 consists of 13 residues. The CDR3 sequence is CASILAMHGSAFF.

V gene TRBV12-3 or TRBV12-4 combines with J gene TRBJ2-2. The length of the CDR3 is 13 residues. The CDR3 sequence: CASSLAGTGELFF.

This rearrangement joins TRBV3-1 to TRBJ1-1. Germline loops: CDR1 LGHDT, CDR2 YNNKEL (reference sequence). The CDR3 length is 15 residues. The CDR3 reads CASSQASGGRKEAFF.

V is TRBV27 and J is TRBJ2-5; TCRdb's D call of TRBD2 is untestable without DNA. This CDR3 spans 14 amino acids. CDR1 is MNHEY, CDR2 SMNVEV, per germline (reference sequence). CDR3 sequence: CASTASGTQETQYF.

The chain recombines TRBV9 with TRBJ1-1; the TCRdb D gene call, TRBD1, has no DNA to confirm it. This CDR3 spans 15 amino acids. Germline V gives CDR1 SGDLS, CDR2 YYNGEE. Here the CDR3 reads CASSVSGQGTSEAFF.

The gene calls are TRBV7-9 and TRBJ1-2. This CDR3 is built from 15 residues. Germline V gene lookup returns CDR1 SEHNR and CDR2 FQNEAQ (reference sequence). The CDR3 loop is CASSLEGGANYGYTF.

The chain has TRBV29-1 and TRBJ2-5; TCRdb lists TRBD1, though no DNA is available to test this call. This CDR3 contains 15 residues. Germline assignment: CDR1 SQVTM and CDR2 ANQGSEA. The CDR3 reads CSVEEPGALQETQYF.

The rearrangement joins TRBV20-1 to TRBJ2-7; TCRdb picks TRBD1, but there is no DNA to check that call. Germline assignment: CDR1 DFQATT and CDR2 SNEGSKA (reference sequence). The CDR3 length is 14 residues. The CDR3 is CSVREEGNLYEQYF.

J is TRBJ2-7 and V is TRBV5-1; TCRdb proposes TRBD1, but this gene call is untestable without DNA. The germline V gene has CDR1 SGHRS and CDR2 YFSETQ. The CDR3 spans 14 residues. CDR3 protein: CASSVRDPRDEQYF.

CDR3 loop: CASRDAPLGSYEQYF. The chain joins TRBV7-2 to TRBJ2-7; the D gene TCRdb calls, TRBD2, cannot be checked with no DNA. This CDR3 has 15 residues. Germline V lookup: CDR1 SGHTA, CDR2 FQGNSA. The full variable domain, with the rest looked up from reference TRBV7-2 and TRBJ2-7, is GAGVSQSPSNKVTEKGKDVELRCDPISGHTALYWYRQSLGQGLEFLIYFQGNSAPDKSGLPSDRFSAERTGGSVSTLTIQRTQQEDSAVYLCASRDAPLGSYEQYFGPGTRLTVT.

The chain combines TRBV12-3 or TRBV12-4 with TRBJ2-7; TCRdb gives TRBD1 as the D gene, but with no DNA this cannot be confirmed. This CDR3 is 16 amino acids long. CDR3 region: CASSAGTGRRTYEQYF.

The chain is built from TRBV12-3 or TRBV12-4 and TRBJ2-1; without DNA, the TCRdb call of TRBD1 cannot be checked. This CDR3 region has 15 residues. This chain's CDR3 is CASSPGGTLYNEQFF.

V usage is TRBV29-1 and J usage is TRBJ2-7. The CDR3 covers 14 residues. Germline-derived CDR1 and CDR2 are SQVTM and ANQGSEA. CDR3 region: CSVEGLFSSYEQYF.

The V and J genes are TRBV29-1 and TRBJ1-2; TCRdb selects TRBD1, and the lack of DNA leaves this call unchecked. Germline V gene data show CDR1 as SQVTM and CDR2 as ANQGSEA. This CDR3 contains 12 residues. This CDR3 is CSADRGDYGYTF.

The chain is built from TRBV20-1 and TRBJ1-1; TCRdb proposes TRBD1, but this gene call is untestable without DNA. From germline, CDR1 is DFQATT and CDR2 SNEGSKA (reference sequence). The CDR3 has 16 amino acids. CDR3: CSARDTAGGALTEAFF.

The J gene is TRBJ1-6, the V gene TRBV2; there is no DNA to check the TCRdb D call of TRBD1. Per germline, CDR1 SNHLY and CDR2 FYNNEI. CDR3 length: 18 amino acids. CDR3 in amino acids: CASRGTDTTGVGNSPLHF.

CDR3 loop: CSVEERGGETQYF. The chain couples TRBV29-1 to TRBJ2-5; TCRdb returns TRBD1, unconfirmable since there is no DNA. The CDR3 consists of 13 residues. Germline V lookup: CDR1 SQVTM, CDR2 ANQGSEA.

The rearrangement joins TRBV5-1 to TRBJ2-1; TCRdb selects TRBD1, and the lack of DNA leaves this call unchecked. CDR1 is SGHRS and CDR2 is YFSETQ in the germline V gene. The CDR3 totals 13 residues. CDR3 in amino acids: CASSGTGDNEQFF.

This sequence joins TRBV29-1 and TRBJ2-4; there is no DNA to check the TCRdb D call of TRBD1. The CDR3 extends over 15 amino acids. Germline V gene data show CDR1 as SQVTM and CDR2 as ANQGSEA. This chain's CDR3 is CSVVGQGANVNIQYF.

The chain couples TRBV6-6 to TRBJ1-1; TCRdb lists TRBD1, though no DNA is available to test this call. Germline loops: CDR1 MNHNY, CDR2 SVGAGI (reference sequence). CDR3 length: 13 amino acids. The CDR3 reads CASSPGGNTEAFF.